The rows below give T cell receptor beta chains drawn from one sample of a study of blood T cell repertoires in COVID-19. The method was immunoSEQ multiplex PCR; TCRdb's version includes in-frame clones alone and lacks a portion of them. The table includes roughly 320,000 clones, roughly 91% detected once. Sequencing was done on a sample of peripheral blood. All receptors come from a woman aged 30 to 39 with COVID-19, enrolled during active disease. Each CDR3 is given with its conserved first and last residue. Fields, in order: clone size, J gene, D gene, CDR3 length, V gene, CDR3 DNA, CDR3 protein. A D gene is named only where the DNA matches it firmly. For some rows the clone size is stated as once, few or many, or as a class when expanded; others skip it.

clone size: -
J gene: TRBJ1-1
D gene: TRBD1
CDR3 length: 16
V gene: TRBV4-1
CDR3 DNA: TGCGCCAGCAGCCCTAGTCCCGGGACAGGGGACACTGAAGCTTTCTTT
CDR3 protein: CASSPSPGTGDTEAFF

clone size: -
J gene: TRBJ2-3
D gene: TRBD2
CDR3 length: 14
V gene: TRBV2
CDR3 DNA: TGTGCCGGTGGGACTAGCCGGGACACAGATACGCAGTATTTT
CDR3 protein: CAGGTSRDTDTQYF

clone size: few
J gene: TRBJ2-2
D gene: TRBD1
CDR3 length: 16
V gene: TRBV11-2
CDR3 DNA: TGTGCCAGCAGCTTTACAGGGGGTCGACACACCGGGGAGCTGTTTTTT
CDR3 protein: CASSFTGGRHTGELFF

clone size: once
J gene: TRBJ1-5
D gene: -
CDR3 length: 13
V gene: TRBV18
CDR3 DNA: TGTGCCAGCTCACCAACGGGGGGTGAGCCCCAGCATTTT
CDR3 protein: CASSPTGGEPQHF

clone size: few
J gene: TRBJ1-3
D gene: TRBD1
CDR3 length: 15
V gene: TRBV4-1
CDR3 DNA: TGCGCCACCTCCGCGACAGGGCTAAGGGGAGACACCATATATTTT
CDR3 protein: CATSATGLRGDTIYF

clone size: -
J gene: TRBJ1-2
D gene: -
CDR3 length: 14
V gene: TRBV27
CDR3 DNA: TGTGCCAGCAGTTTATCCGGAGGGGCGGCTGGCTACACCTTC
CDR3 protein: CASSLSGGAAGYTF

clone size: -
J gene: TRBJ1-2
D gene: -
CDR3 length: 13
V gene: TRBV27
CDR3 DNA: TGTGCCAGCAGTTTACGGAACGGGAATGGCTACACCTTC
CDR3 protein: CASSLRNGNGYTF

clone size: -
J gene: TRBJ2-3
D gene: -
CDR3 length: 16
V gene: TRBV9
CDR3 DNA: TGTGCCAGCAGCGCCCCCCGGGGGGCTAGAACAGATACGCAGTATTTT
CDR3 protein: CASSAPRGARTDTQYF

clone size: -
J gene: TRBJ1-2
D gene: -
CDR3 length: 15
V gene: TRBV19
CDR3 DNA: TGTGCCAGTAGTGCTCCCGCAGGGACTAACTATGGCTACACCTTC
CDR3 protein: CASSAPAGTNYGYTF

clone size: -
J gene: TRBJ2-5
D gene: TRBD2
CDR3 length: 18
V gene: TRBV4-1
CDR3 DNA: TGCGCCAGCAGCCAAGTAGCTGGTGGCGGGGGATCTCAAGAGACCCAGTACTTC
CDR3 protein: CASSQVAGGGGSQETQYF

clone size: -
J gene: TRBJ2-3
D gene: TRBD2
CDR3 length: 14
V gene: TRBV3-1/TRBV3-2
CDR3 DNA: TGTGCCAGCAGCCCTAGCGGGACCACAGATACGCAGTATTTT
CDR3 protein: CASSPSGTTDTQYF

clone size: -
J gene: TRBJ1-2
D gene: TRBD1
CDR3 length: 13
V gene: TRBV11-3
CDR3 DNA: TGTGCCAGCAGTCGTGGACAGGCCTATGGCTACACCTTC
CDR3 protein: CASSRGQAYGYTF

clone size: -
J gene: TRBJ1-4
D gene: -
CDR3 length: 14
V gene: TRBV6-2/TRBV6-3
CDR3 DNA: TGTGCCAGCAGCCCACATGTGGGGGGTGAAAAACTGTTTTTT
CDR3 protein: CASSPHVGGEKLFF

clone size: -
J gene: TRBJ2-5
D gene: TRBD1
CDR3 length: 15
V gene: TRBV2
CDR3 DNA: TGTGCCAGCAGCCCGGACAGGGGGATTTTGGAGACCCAGTACTTC
CDR3 protein: CASSPDRGILETQYF